A selection of T cell receptor beta chains follows, all from one sample in a study of OX40 agonist ivuxolimab in advanced cancers. Sequencing was performed with immunoSEQ multiplex PCR; in TCRdb, only in-frame clones are kept and a portion is missing. Found here are tens of thousands of clones, more than 80% of them singletons; the top ten hold approximately 3%. The specimen comprised CD4+ or CD8+ T cells sorted from blood, sampled in a trial of the OX40 agonist ivuxolimab. The origin of the receptors is an adult with an advanced solid tumor such as melanoma, head and neck, liver or kidney cancer. Each CDR3 is given with its conserved first and last residue. The D gene is left open where the match is weak.

>.|TRBV7-9|TRBJ1-6
TGTGCCAGCAGCGGGCGGCGGGGGCAGGGATTTAATTCACCCCTCCACTTT
CASSGRRGQGFNSPLHF
>.|TRBV19|TRBJ2-7
TGTGCCAGTAGTCCACAGGGCCACGAGCAGTACTTC
CASSPQGHEQYF
>.|TRBV27|TRBJ2-1
TGTGCCAGCAGTTCACCGACTAGGCGAACTGAGCAGTTCTTC
CASSSPTRRTEQFF
>TRBD1|TRBV28|TRBJ1-2
TGTGCCAGCAGTTTTACGTCCGGGACAGGGGGCATAGGGGGCTACACCTTC
CASSFTSGTGGIGGYTF
>TRBD2|TRBV5-6|TRBJ2-5
TGTGCCAGCAGCTTGGGACTAGCGGGGGCTGGGGAGACCCAGTACTTC
CASSLGLAGAGETQYF
>TRBD1|TRBV6-5|TRBJ2-6
TGTGCCAGCAGACTCACAGGGGCTGGGGCCAACGTCCTGACTTTC
CASRLTGAGANVLTF
>TRBD1|TRBV19|TRBJ1-5
TGTGCCAGTAATCCCGGGGGACAGGGGGCGAAACTCAATCAGCCCCAGCATTTT
CASNPGGQGAKLNQPQHF
>.|TRBV7-2|TRBJ2-2
TGTGCCAGCACCCCCCTCTCTAATACCGGGGAGCTGTTTTTT
CASTPLSNTGELFF
>TRBD2|TRBV19|TRBJ2-7
TGTGCCAGTAGTATAGAGGCGCGGGAGCCCTACGAGCAGTACTTC
CASSIEAREPYEQYF
>.|TRBV19|TRBJ2-5
TGTGCCAGTAGTCCCGGACGGTCCCAAGAGACCCAGTACTTC
CASSPGRSQETQYF
>.|TRBV7-2|TRBJ1-2
TGTGCCAGCAGCTTAGCAGGGGCCGCTATTTATGGCTACACCTTC
CASSLAGAAIYGYTF
>.|TRBV19|TRBJ1-1
TGTGCCAGTAGTATTAACAGAAACACTGAAGCTTTCTTT
CASSINRNTEAFF
>.|TRBV19|TRBJ2-7
TGTGCCAGTAGTCTAACACTGACAGGGAGGGCCCTATACGAGCAGTACTTC
CASSLTLTGRALYEQYF
>.|TRBV10-2|TRBJ1-5
TGCGCCAGCGGGGCAACGAGTCAGCCCCAGCATTTT
CASGATSQPQHF
>TRBD2|TRBV28|TRBJ2-7
TGTGCCAGCAGTTCTCCCGGGGGGGGGAATTACGAGCAGTACTTC
CASSSPGGGNYEQYF